These 6 T cell receptor beta chains share one sample of origin, sequenced in a study of blood T cell repertoires in COVID-19. Assay: immunoSEQ multiplex PCR; the TCRdb copy retains only in-frame clones and omits some. The data contain more than 85,000 clones, roughly 90% of them singletons. The sequencing sample was made of peripheral blood. These receptors all come from a woman aged 80 or over with acute or convalescent COVID-19.

V is TRBV4-2 and J is TRBJ1-5; possible D gene TRBD1, 5 bases. The germline V gene has CDR1 LGHNA and CDR2 YNFKEQ. CDR3 length: 14 amino acids. The V end was cut by 0 bases, the J end by 7 bases, with 10 bases between. The CDR3 sequence is CASSQDPGLQPQHF. In nucleotides, the CDR3 is TGTGCCAGCAGCCAAGATCCAGGGCTCCAGCCCCAGCATTTT.

V is TRBV28 and J is TRBJ2-7; TRBD1 matches 8 bases. The CDR3 totals 17 residues. Looked up from germline, CDR1 is MDHEN and CDR2 is SYDVKM. J was trimmed by 4 bases and V by 2 bases; bases with no gene match: 13. The CDR3, as DNA: TGTGCCAGCAGTTTAGGGCCTAGGACAGGGATCAGGTACGAGCAGTACTTC. Translated, it gives CASSLGPRTGIRYEQYF.

About this clone itself: This sample also contains other DNA sequences that code for the same CDR3. The chain couples TRBV7-2 to TRBJ1-2; 9 nucleotides line up with TRBD1. After removal of 5 bases from V and 7 bases from J, the junction contained 8 bases not matched to a gene. Germline V lookup: CDR1 SGHTA, CDR2 FQGNSA. The CDR3 loop spans 14 amino acids. CDR3 coding DNA: TGTGCCAGCAGCCTTCGACAGGGGGAGGGTGGCTACACCTTC. Its protein is CASSLRQGEGGYTF.

The rearrangement joins TRBV12-3 or TRBV12-4 to TRBJ2-2; no firm D call. This CDR3 has 12 residues. Trimming pared 7 bases from V and 3 bases from J, leaving 6 bases between. CDR3 amino acids: CASTRDTGELFF. In DNA, the CDR3 is TGTGCCAGCACCCGGGACACCGGGGAGCTGTTTTTT.

The V gene is TRBV7-2, the J gene TRBJ2-2; 11 bases agree with TRBD1. With V trimmed by 3 bases and J by 4 bases, 1 base remained unmatched. Germline CDR1 reads SGHTA; CDR2 reads FQGNSA. The CDR3 consists of 15 residues. The CDR3 reads CASSFGTGGTGELFF. The DNA of the CDR3 is TGTGCCAGCAGCTTCGGGACAGGGGGCACCGGGGAGCTGTTTTTT.

The chain has TRBV24-1 and TRBJ2-7; TRBD1 might be the D (6 bases). V lost 1 base and J 0 bases, leaving 18 bases between the germline ends. The CDR3 runs to 18 residues. Germline V CDR1 and CDR2: KGHDR, SFDVKD. CDR3 protein: CATSDFGARGQSSYEQYF. Written as DNA, the CDR3 is TGTGCCACCAGTGATTTCGGGGCTCGAGGACAGTCCTCCTACGAGCAGTACTTC.